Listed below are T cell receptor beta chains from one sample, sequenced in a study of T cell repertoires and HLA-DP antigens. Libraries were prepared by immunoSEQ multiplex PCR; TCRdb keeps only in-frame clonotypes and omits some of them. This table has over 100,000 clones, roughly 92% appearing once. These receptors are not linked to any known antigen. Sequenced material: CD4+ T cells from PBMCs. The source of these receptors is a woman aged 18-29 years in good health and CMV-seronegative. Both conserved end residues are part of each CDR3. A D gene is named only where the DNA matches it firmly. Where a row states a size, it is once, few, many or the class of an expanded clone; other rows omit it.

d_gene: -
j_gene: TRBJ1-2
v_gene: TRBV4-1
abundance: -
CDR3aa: CASRGEGTFGVYGYTF
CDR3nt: TGCGCCAGCAGGGGCGAGGGGACCTTTGGTGTCTATGGCTACACCTTC

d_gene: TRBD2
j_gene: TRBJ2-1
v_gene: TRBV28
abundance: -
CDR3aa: CASSPLAGFYNEQFF
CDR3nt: TGTGCCAGCAGTCCCTTAGCGGGTTTCTACAATGAGCAGTTCTTC

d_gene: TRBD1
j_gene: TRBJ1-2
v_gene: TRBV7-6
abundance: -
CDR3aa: CASSPGQGAASIYGYTF
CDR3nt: TGTGCCAGCAGCCCGGGACAGGGGGCTGCTAGCATCTATGGCTACACCTTC

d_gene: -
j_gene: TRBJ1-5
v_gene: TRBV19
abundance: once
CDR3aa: CASSARTVNQPQHF
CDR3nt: TGTGCCAGTAGCGCCAGGACAGTTAATCAGCCCCAGCATTTT

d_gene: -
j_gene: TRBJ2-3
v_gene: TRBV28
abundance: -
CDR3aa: CASSLVGATSTDTQYF
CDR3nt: TGTGCCAGCAGTTTAGTTGGGGCCACTAGCACAGATACGCAGTATTTT

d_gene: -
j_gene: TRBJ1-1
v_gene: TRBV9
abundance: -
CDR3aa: CASSMGTGVNTEAFF
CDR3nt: TGTGCCAGCAGCATGGGGACGGGAGTTAACACTGAAGCTTTCTTT

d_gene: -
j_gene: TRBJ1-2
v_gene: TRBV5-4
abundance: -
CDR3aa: CASSSQGPGYGYTF
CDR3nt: TGTGCCAGCAGCTCGCAGGGTCCTGGCTATGGCTACACCTTC

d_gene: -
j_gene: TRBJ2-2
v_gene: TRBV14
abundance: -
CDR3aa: CASSPRLNTGELFF
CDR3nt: TGTGCCAGCAGCCCGCGACTGAACACCGGGGAGCTGTTTTTT

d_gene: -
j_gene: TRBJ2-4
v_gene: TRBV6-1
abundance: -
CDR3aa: CASTMAKNIQYF
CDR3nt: TGTGCCAGCACGATGGCCAAAAACATTCAGTACTTC

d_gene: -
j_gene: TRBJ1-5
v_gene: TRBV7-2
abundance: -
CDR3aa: CASSPGTNQPQHF
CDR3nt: TGTGCCAGCAGTCCGGGGACAAATCAGCCCCAGCATTTT

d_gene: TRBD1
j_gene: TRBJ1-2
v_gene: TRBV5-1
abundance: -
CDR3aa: CASSPDRDSDGYTF
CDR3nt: TGCGCCAGCAGCCCGGACAGGGATAGCGACGGCTACACCTTC

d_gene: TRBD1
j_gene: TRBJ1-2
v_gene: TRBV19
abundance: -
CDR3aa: CASSTYHKGQTYGYTF
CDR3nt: TGTGCCAGTAGTACCTACCATAAGGGACAGACCTATGGCTACACCTTC

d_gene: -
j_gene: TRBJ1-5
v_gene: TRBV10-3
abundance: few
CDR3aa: CAISVGQGPNQPQHF
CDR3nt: TGTGCCATCAGTGTGGGCCAGGGGCCAAATCAGCCCCAGCATTTT

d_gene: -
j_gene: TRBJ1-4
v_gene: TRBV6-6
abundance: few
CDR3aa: CASSPPDTGEKLFF
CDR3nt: TGTGCCAGCAGTCCTCCGGACACAGGGGAAAAACTGTTTTTT

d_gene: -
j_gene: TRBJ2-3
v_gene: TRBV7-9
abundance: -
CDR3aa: CASSPARLSSTDTQYF
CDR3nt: TGTGCCAGCAGCCCCGCGAGGTTATCTAGCACAGATACGCAGTATTTT

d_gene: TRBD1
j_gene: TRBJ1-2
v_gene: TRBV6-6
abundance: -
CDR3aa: CASRDSKSAAYGYTF
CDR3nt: TGTGCCAGCCGGGACAGCAAATCCGCGGCGTATGGCTACACCTTC

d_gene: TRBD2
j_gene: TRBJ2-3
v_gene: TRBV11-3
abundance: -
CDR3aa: CASALGTSSTDTQYF
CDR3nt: TGTGCCAGCGCCTTGGGGACTAGCAGCACAGATACGCAGTATTTT

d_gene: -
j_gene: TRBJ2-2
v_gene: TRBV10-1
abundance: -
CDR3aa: CASSEGSGELFF
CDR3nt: TGCGCCAGCTCCGAGGGGTCCGGGGAGCTGTTTTTT

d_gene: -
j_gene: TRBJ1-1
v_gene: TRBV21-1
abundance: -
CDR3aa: CASSPRGWGRDTEAFF
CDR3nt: TGTGCCAGCAGCCCCAGAGGTTGGGGGAGAGATACTGAAGCTTTCTTT

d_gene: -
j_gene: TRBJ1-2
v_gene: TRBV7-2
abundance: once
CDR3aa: CASSLAPLLGSYGYTF
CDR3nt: TGTGCCAGCAGCTTAGCCCCCCTGCTCGGCTCCTATGGCTACACCTTC

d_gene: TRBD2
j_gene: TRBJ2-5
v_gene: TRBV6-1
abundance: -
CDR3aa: CASSLEGSSGGSQYF
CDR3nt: TGTGCCAGCAGCCTCGAGGGGTCTAGCGGTGGGTCCCAGTACTTC

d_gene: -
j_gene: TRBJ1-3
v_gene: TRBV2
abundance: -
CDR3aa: CASSEDQSSGNTIYF
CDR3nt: TGTGCCAGCAGTGAAGACCAGAGCTCTGGAAACACCATATATTTT

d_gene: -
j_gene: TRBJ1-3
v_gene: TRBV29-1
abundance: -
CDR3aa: CSVSSGRNSGNTIYF
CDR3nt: TGCAGCGTCTCCTCCGGGCGGAACTCTGGAAACACCATATATTTT

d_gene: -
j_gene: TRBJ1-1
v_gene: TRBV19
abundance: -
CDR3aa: CASTLWTNTEAFF
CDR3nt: TGTGCCAGTACCCTTTGGACGAACACTGAAGCTTTCTTT

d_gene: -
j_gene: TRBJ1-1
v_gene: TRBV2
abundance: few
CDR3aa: CASSYSTNTEAFF
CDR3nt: TGTGCCAGCAGTTATAGTACAAACACTGAAGCTTTCTTT

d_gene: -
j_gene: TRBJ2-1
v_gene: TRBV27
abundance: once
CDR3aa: CASSSNNYNEQFF
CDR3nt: TGTGCCAGCAGTTCAAACAACTACAATGAGCAGTTCTTC

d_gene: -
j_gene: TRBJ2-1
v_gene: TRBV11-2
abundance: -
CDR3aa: CASSRLGGLTYNEQFF
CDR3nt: TGTGCCAGCAGCCGTCTCGGCGGTTTAACCTACAATGAGCAGTTCTTC

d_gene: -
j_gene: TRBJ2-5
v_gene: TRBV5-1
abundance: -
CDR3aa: CASRLYQETQYF
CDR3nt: TGCGCCAGCAGACTGTACCAAGAGACCCAGTACTTC

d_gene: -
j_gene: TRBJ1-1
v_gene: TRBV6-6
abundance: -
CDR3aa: CASSYSLSGNTEAFF
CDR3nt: TGTGCCAGCAGTTACTCGCTCTCGGGGAACACTGAAGCTTTCTTT

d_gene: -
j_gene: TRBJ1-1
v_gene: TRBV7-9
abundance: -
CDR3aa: CASSLSSTEAFF
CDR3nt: TGTGCCAGCAGCTTATCGAGTACTGAAGCTTTCTTT

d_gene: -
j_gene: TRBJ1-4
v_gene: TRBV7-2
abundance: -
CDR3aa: CASSYGGKLFF
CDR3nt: TGTGCCAGCAGCTACGGGGGGAAACTGTTTTTT

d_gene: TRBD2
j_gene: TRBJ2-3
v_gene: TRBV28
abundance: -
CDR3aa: CASSSPSGQGTDTQYF
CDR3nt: TGTGCCAGCAGCTCACCTAGCGGTCAAGGCACAGATACGCAGTATTTT

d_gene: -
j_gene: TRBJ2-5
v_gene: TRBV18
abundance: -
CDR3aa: CASSRRGIQVRFQETQYF
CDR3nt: TGTGCCAGCTCACGCCGCGGCATACAGGTCCGATTTCAAGAGACCCAGTACTTC

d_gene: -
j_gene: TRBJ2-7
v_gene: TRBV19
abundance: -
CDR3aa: CASSLTTGTYEQYF
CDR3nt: TGTGCCAGTAGCCTAACGACAGGTACCTACGAGCAGTACTTC

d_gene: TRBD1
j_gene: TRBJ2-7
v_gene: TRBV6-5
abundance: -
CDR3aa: CASSFPGQGHYEQYF
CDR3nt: TGTGCCAGCAGTTTCCCGGGACAGGGTCACTACGAGCAGTACTTC

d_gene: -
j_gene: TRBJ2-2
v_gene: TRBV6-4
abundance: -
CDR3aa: CASATQGNVNTGELFF
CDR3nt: TGTGCCAGCGCAACTCAGGGGAATGTTAACACCGGGGAGCTGTTTTTT

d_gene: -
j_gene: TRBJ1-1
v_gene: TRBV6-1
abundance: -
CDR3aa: CASSATGNTEAFF
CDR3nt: TGTGCCAGCAGTGCGACAGGGAACACTGAAGCTTTCTTT

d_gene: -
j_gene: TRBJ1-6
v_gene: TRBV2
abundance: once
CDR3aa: CASSRTDSDNSPLHF
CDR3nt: TGTGCCAGCAGTCGTACGGACAGTGACAATTCACCCCTCCACTTT

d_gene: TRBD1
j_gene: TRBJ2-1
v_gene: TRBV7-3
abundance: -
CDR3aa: CASSSPGQGLNEQFF
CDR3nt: TGTGCCAGCAGCTCCCCGGGACAGGGTTTAAATGAGCAGTTCTTC

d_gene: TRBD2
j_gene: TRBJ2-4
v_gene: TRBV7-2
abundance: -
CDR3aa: CASSFLSGPGRVTKNIQYF
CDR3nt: TGTGCCAGCAGCTTCCTCTCGGGGCCAGGGAGGGTCACCAAAAACATTCAGTACTTC

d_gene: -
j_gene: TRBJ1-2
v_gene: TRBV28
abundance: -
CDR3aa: CASSTGKIYGYTF
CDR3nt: TGTGCCAGCAGTACCGGGAAAATCTATGGCTACACCTTC

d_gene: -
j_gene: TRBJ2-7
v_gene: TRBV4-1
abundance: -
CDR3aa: CASSQVASPYEQYF
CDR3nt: TGCGCCAGCAGCCAAGTGGCGAGTCCCTACGAGCAGTACTTC

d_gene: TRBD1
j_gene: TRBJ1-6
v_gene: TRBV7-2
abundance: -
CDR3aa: CASSPAQGMASSPLHF
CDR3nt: TGTGCCAGCAGCCCCGCACAGGGGATGGCAAGTTCACCCCTCCACTTT